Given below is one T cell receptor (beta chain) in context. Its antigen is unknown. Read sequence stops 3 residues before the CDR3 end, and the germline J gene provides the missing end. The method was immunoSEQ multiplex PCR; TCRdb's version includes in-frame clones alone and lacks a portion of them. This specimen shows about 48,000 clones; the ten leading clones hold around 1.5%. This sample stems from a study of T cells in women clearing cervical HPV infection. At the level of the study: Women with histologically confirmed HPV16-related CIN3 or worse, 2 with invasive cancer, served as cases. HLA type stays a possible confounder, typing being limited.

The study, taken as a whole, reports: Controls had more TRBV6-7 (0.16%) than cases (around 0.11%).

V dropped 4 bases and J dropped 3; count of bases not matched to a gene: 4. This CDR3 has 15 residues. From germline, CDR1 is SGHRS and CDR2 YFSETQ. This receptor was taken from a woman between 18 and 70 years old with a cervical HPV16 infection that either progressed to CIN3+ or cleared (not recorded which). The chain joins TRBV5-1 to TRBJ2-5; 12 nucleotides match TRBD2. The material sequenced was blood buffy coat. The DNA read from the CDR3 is TGCGCCAGCAGCCCCCGGACTAGCGGGGAAGAGACC. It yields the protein CASSPRTSGEET. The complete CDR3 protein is CASSPRTSGEETQYF.